A single sample is the source of the 26 T cell receptor beta chains below, sequenced in a study of shared T cell receptors in the human thymus (TCRdb year 2021). The receptor library was made with the immunoSEQ multiplex PCR assay. TCRdb mirrors the immuneACCESS table, restricted to in-frame sequences. Some clones are absent from its copies; in checked studies, under half trace to an unresolved V gene, and the reason for the others is unknown. The sample table holds about 380,000 clones, of which about 95% were seen once. The ten largest clones take up about 0.02% of the sample. Sequenced input: thymocytes. These receptors were taken from a human donor.

This clone was picked up one time. CDR3 region: CSVEAKGDSYNEQFF. DNA of the CDR3: TGCAGCGTTGAAGCAAAGGGGGACAGCTACAATGAGCAGTTCTTC. The genes are TRBV29-1 and TRBJ2-1, with 7 bases aligning to TRBD1. There are 15 residues in the CDR3. Germline V gene sequence: CDR1 SQVTM, CDR2 ANQGSEA. J gave up 3 bases and V 1 base, and 6 bases lay outside the gene matches.

The J gene is TRBJ2-7, the V gene TRBV7-8; D might be TRBD2 (5 bases). Germline V CDR1 and CDR2: SGHVS, FQNEAQ. V lost 2 bases and J 6 bases, leaving 11 bases between the germline ends. The CDR3 extends over 13 amino acids. CDR3 bases: TGTGCCAGCAGCTTAAGTTCGGGAATCGAGCAGTACTTC. This sequence encodes CASSLSSGIEQYF.

The J gene is TRBJ1-3, the V gene TRBV11-2, with D uncertain. Germline V gene data show CDR1 as SGHAT and CDR2 as FQNNGV. This CDR3 has 17 residues. V was pared by 5 bases and J by 0 bases, with 17 bases between. In DNA, the CDR3 is TGTGCCAGCAGCCGACCGAGTTCCCCCCTCTCTGGAAACACCATATATTTT. Amino acid sequence: CASSRPSSPLSGNTIYF.

The chain employs TRBV30 and TRBJ1-3, with TRBD1 as a possible D gene (5 bases). CDR3 length equals 16 residues. CDR1 GTSNPN and CDR2 SVGIG come from the germline V gene (reference sequence). V gave up 4 bases and J gave up 1 base, with 17 bases separating them. CDR3 DNA sequence: TGTGCCTGGACTTGGGCCCCAAAGGGGTCTGGAAACACCATATATTTT. The encoded protein is CAWTWAPKGSGNTIYF.

Comments on this clone: One junction end disagrees with the germline gene, perhaps due to a read error. This rearrangement joins TRBV7-2 to TRBJ1-4, with D uncertain. This CDR3 spans 15 amino acids. Germline assignment: CDR1 SGHTA and CDR2 FQGNSA. The chain's CDR3 is CASTLDPATNEKLFF. In nucleotides, the CDR3 is TGTGCCAGCACCTTAGACCCGGCAACTAATGAAAAACTGTTTTTT. Full variable domain (rest looked up from reference TRBV7-2 and TRBJ1-4): GAGVSQSPSNKVTEKGKDVELRCDPISGHTALYWYRQSLGQGLEFLIYFQGNSAPDKSGLPSDRFSAERTGGSVSTLTIQRTQQEDSAVYLCASTLDPATNEKLFFGSGTQLSVL.

This clone was found once. The chain is built from TRBV6-5 and TRBJ2-3; D may be TRBD1 (5 bases). The ends were cut back, 0 bases at V and 4 bases at J, with 8 bases in the middle. Germline V gene sequence: CDR1 MNHEY, CDR2 SVGAGI. This CDR3 has 14 residues. Here the CDR3 reads CASSYSRAPDTQYF. In DNA form, the CDR3 reads TGTGCCAGCAGTTACTCCAGGGCCCCAGATACGCAGTATTTT.

The chain links TRBV15 to TRBJ2-7; D might be TRBD1 (7 bases). The CDR3 extends over 15 amino acids. V shed 7 bases and J shed 3 bases, with 19 bases lying between them. Germline V gene lookup returns CDR1 LNHNV and CDR2 YYDKDF (reference sequence). For the CDR3, the DNA is TGTGCCACCACCTCAGGGGCAGGGGGGCACTACGAGCAGTACTTC. It translates to CATTSGAGGHYEQYF.

The chain joins TRBV5-4 to TRBJ2-5; weak D call: TRBD2 (5 bases). Trimming cost V 0 bases and J 3 bases, with 12 bases left between them. There are 15 residues in the CDR3. Germline CDR1 reads SGHNT; CDR2 reads YYREEE (reference sequence). CDR3 DNA sequence: TGTGCCAGCAGCTTGGTACAACGGGGAAAAGAGACCCAGTACTTC. Its protein product is CASSLVQRGKETQYF.

The rearrangement uses TRBV28 and TRBJ1-2; a possible D gene is TRBD1 (6 bases). The CDR3 extends over 19 amino acids. The germline CDR1 and CDR2 sequences are MDHEN and SYDVKM. V lost 0 bases, J lost 3 bases, and 23 bases lay in between. The CDR3 DNA sequence: TGTGCCAGCAGTTTATGGGTAAAGGACAGATTCGCATTGGACTATGGCTACACCTTC. Encoded protein: CASSLWVKDRFALDYGYTF.

The V gene is TRBV10-2, the J gene TRBJ1-2, with 7 bases matching TRBD1. CDR1 and CDR2 (germline): WSHSY, SAAADI. J gave up 5 bases and V 3 bases, and 6 bases lay outside the gene matches. The CDR3 runs 14 residues. CDR3 sequence (DNA): TGCGCCAGCAGTGAAGGACAGGCGGGTTATGGCTACACCTTC. It encodes CASSEGQAGYGYTF.

This chain links TRBV7-3 with TRBJ1-1; D remains unclear. The CDR3 totals 13 residues. Germline V lookup: CDR1 SGHTA, CDR2 FQGTGA. V lost 5 bases to trimming and J lost 1 base, with 8 bases between them. In DNA form, the CDR3 reads TGTGCCAGCAGCCCCTACAGGAACACTGAAGCTTTCTTT. It translates to CASSPYRNTEAFF.

The rearrangement links TRBV5-8 to TRBJ1-3; 12 bases fit TRBD1. The junction had 2 bases not matched to a gene; V was cut back by 4 bases and J by 0 bases. Germline V gene data show CDR1 as SGHTS and CDR2 as YDEGEE. The CDR3 length is 16 residues. The CDR3: CASSLGQGASGNTIYF. The CDR3 DNA reads as TGTGCCAGCAGCCTGGGACAGGGGGCCTCTGGAAACACCATATATTTT. Drawing the rest from reference TRBV5-8 and TRBJ1-3, the complete variable domain is EAGVTQSPTHLIKTRGQQATLRCSPISGHTSVYWYQQALGLGLQFLLWYDEGEERNRGNFPPRFSGRQFPNYSSELNVNALELEDSALYLCASSLGQGASGNTIYFGEGSWLTVV.

V gene TRBV2 combines with J gene TRBJ2-5, with D possibly being TRBD2 (5 bases). The CDR3 is 17 residues long. Germline V gene lookup returns CDR1 SNHLY and CDR2 FYNNEI. V lost 0 bases, J lost 2 bases, and 16 bases lay in between. CDR3 in amino acids: CASSEAESGGSQETQYF. CDR3 bases: TGTGCCAGCAGTGAAGCCGAAAGCGGCGGATCACAAGAGACCCAGTACTTC.

V gene TRBV6-1 combines with J gene TRBJ2-2; possibly TRBD1 or TRBD2 for D (5 bases each). The V gene lost 2 bases and the J gene lost 5 bases, with 15 bases spanning the gap. This CDR3 contains 16 residues. Germline loops: CDR1 MNHNS, CDR2 SASEGT. The CDR3 coding sequence is TGTGCCAGCAGTGAAATTTGGGGGATTCGGACCGGGGAGCTGTTTTTT. Its protein product is CASSEIWGIRTGELFF.

V and J are TRBV15 and TRBJ2-7, with D possibly TRBD2 on 5 matching bases. Looked up from germline, CDR1 is LNHNV and CDR2 is YYDKDF (reference sequence). V shed 6 bases and J shed 0 bases, with 15 bases lying between them. The CDR3 runs 15 residues. The DNA of the CDR3 is TGTGCCACCAGACCTCGGGGTCGAAGCTCCTACGAGCAGTACTTC. Encoded protein: CATRPRGRSSYEQYF. Complete variable domain (other parts from reference TRBV15 and TRBJ2-7): DAMVIQNPRYQVTQFGKPVTLSCSQTLNHNVMYWYQQKSSQAPKLLFHYYDKDFNNEADTPDNFQSRRPNTSFCFLDIRSPGLGDTAMYLCATRPRGRSSYEQYFGPGTRLTVT.

The chain employs TRBV4-1 and TRBJ2-5; TRBD2 matches at 7 bases. From germline, CDR1 is MGHRA and CDR2 YSYEKL. V was clipped by 4 bases and J by 1 base; unmatched bases: 3. The CDR3 covers 14 residues. DNA of the CDR3: TGCGCCAGCAGCCTGGGAGGGGTCCAAGAGACCCAGTACTTC. This gives the protein CASSLGGVQETQYF.

This chain joins TRBV5-8 and TRBJ1-4; maybe TRBD1 (5 bases). Trimming shortened V by 4 bases and J by 2 bases, and 21 bases separated the two germline ends. The CDR3 length is 18 residues. Germline CDR1 is SGHTS and CDR2 is YDEGEE. Here the CDR3 reads CASSEGTDSSGTNEKLFF. The CDR3 DNA follows: TGTGCCAGCAGCGAAGGGACCGACTCCTCAGGGACTAATGAAAAACTGTTTTTT.

The V call is TRBV11-1, the J call TRBJ2-7, with D perhaps TRBD1 or TRBD2 (5 bases each). Trimming cost V 6 bases and J 5 bases, with 20 bases left between them. Per the germline V gene, CDR1 is SGHAT and CDR2 is FQDESV (reference sequence). The CDR3 covers 15 residues. This chain's CDR3 is CASRHHLGRNHEQYF. Written as DNA, the CDR3 is TGTGCCAGCAGACACCATTTGGGACGTAACCACGAGCAGTACTTC.

In DNA form, the CDR3 reads TGTGCCATCAGTGAGAAGCTTTTGGGCTACACCTTC. Its protein is CAISEKLLGYTF. The chain recombines TRBV10-3 with TRBJ1-2; no clear D. V was shortened by 2 bases and J by 8 bases, with 9 bases between the two germline ends. Germline CDR1 is ENHRY and CDR2 is SYGVKD. The CDR3 totals 12 residues.

The rearrangement uses TRBV9 and TRBJ1-2; 10 positions agree with TRBD1. V was clipped by 4 bases and J by 3 bases; unmatched bases: 9. Germline CDR1 SGDLS, CDR2 YYNGEE. This CDR3 has 16 amino acids. The CDR3 here is CASSPRLGQGDYGYTF. CDR3 coding DNA: TGTGCCAGCAGCCCGAGACTTGGACAGGGGGACTATGGCTACACCTTC.

The CDR3 here is CASSSYPTLLGANEKLFF. CDR3 coding DNA: TGTGCCAGCAGCTCCTACCCCACATTACTTGGAGCTAATGAAAAACTGTTTTTT. This chain uses TRBV28 with TRBJ1-4; D gene uncertain. Trimming removed 6 bases from V and 3 bases from J, with 23 bases in between. CDR1 MDHEN and CDR2 SYDVKM come from the germline V gene. CDR3 length: 18 residues.

The chain recombines TRBV28 with TRBJ1-4; D perhaps matches TRBD1 (5 bases). Looked up from germline, CDR1 is MDHEN and CDR2 is SYDVKM. The CDR3 runs 17 residues. V was shortened by 2 bases and J by 0 bases, with 13 bases between the two germline ends. The CDR3 reads CASSLDSLVATNEKLFF. DNA of the CDR3: TGTGCCAGCAGTTTAGACAGTCTAGTTGCAACTAATGAAAAACTGTTTTTT.

This chain uses TRBV28 with TRBJ2-7, with TRBD2 matching 9 bases. The CDR3 has 15 amino acids. Germline V gene sequence: CDR1 MDHEN, CDR2 SYDVKM. J gave up 7 bases and V 7 bases, and 14 bases lay outside the gene matches. CDR3 residues: CASILGPAGGFEQYF. CDR3 nucleotide sequence: TGTGCCAGCATCCTAGGCCCAGCGGGAGGTTTTGAGCAGTACTTC.

This chain connects TRBV5-4 to TRBJ1-2, with 7 bases that match TRBD1. Germline loops: CDR1 SGHNT, CDR2 YYREEE (reference sequence). The CDR3 is 14 amino acids. V lost 4 bases, J lost 6 bases, and 9 bases stayed unmatched. The CDR3 DNA sequence: TGTGCCAGCAGCGCGGACCGGGACAGTAATGGCTACACCTTC. This codes for CASSADRDSNGYTF.

The chain combines TRBV7-8 with TRBJ1-4, with D uncertain. The CDR3 spans 15 residues. CDR1 and CDR2 from the germline V gene are SGHVS and FQNEAQ. Trimming left V 6 bases short and J 0 bases short, with 11 bases between. CDR3 region: CASRRSRSTNEKLFF. DNA of the CDR3: TGTGCCAGCAGACGAAGCAGGTCAACTAATGAAAAACTGTTTTTT. Full variable domain (outside the CDR3, taken from reference TRBV7-8 and TRBJ1-4): GAGVSQSPRYKVAKRGQDVALRCDPISGHVSLFWYQQALGQGPEFLTYFQNEAQLDKSGLPSDRFFAERPEGSVSTLKIQRTQQEDSAVYLCASRRSRSTNEKLFFGSGTQLSVL.

The chain employs TRBV7-9 and TRBJ2-1, with 8 bases aligning to TRBD2. The germline V gene encodes CDR1 SEHNR and CDR2 FQNEAQ (reference sequence). J gave up 4 bases and V 0 bases, and 2 bases lay outside the gene matches. This CDR3 is built from 15 residues. Here the CDR3 DNA reads TGTGCCAGCAGCTTAGCGAAGCGGGAGTACAATGAGCAGTTCTTC. It codes for CASSLAKREYNEQFF.